This TCR beta chain was captured in a study of cytomegalovirus exposure and HLA in healthy donors. Overall study findings and caveats: Only CMV serostatus was available as immune exposure information. Later analysis revealed greater clonal expansion in HLA-associated TCR beta chains than in equally common others. Rates of TCR association differed by HLA locus in a later analysis, with DRB1 highest and HLA-C lowest.

With regard to this clone: Its matching antigen is unknown.

The PCR ran on 60 Vbeta and 13 Jbeta primers. TCRdb's copy holds only in-frame clones and misses some; the assay was immunoSEQ multiplex PCR. The data show about 200,000 clones, with approximately 80% seen just once and around an eighth held by the top ten. Input material: PBMCs. This TCR derives from a woman in her thirties in good health and CMV-seropositive.

CDR3 DNA: TGTGCCAGCAGCTTCCACTCGGGACAGGCCTCCTACGAGCAGTACTTC. Protein sequence: CASSFHSGQASYEQYF. The chain links TRBV7-6 to TRBJ2-7, with 8 bases matching TRBD1. The CDR3 covers 16 residues. Trimming at V came to 3 bases and at J to 0 bases, leaving 7 bases not matched to a gene. Germline assignment: CDR1 SGHVS and CDR2 FNYEAQ.